This T cell receptor beta chain was obtained from a study of CD8 T cells in ankylosing spondylitis (dated by TCRdb to 2016 to 2017). In terms of the full investigation: The study set out to find disease-linked TCR variants by profiling T cell receptor beta repertoires in ankylosing spondylitis patients and healthy donors. The full study cohort comprised 25 or so ankylosing spondylitis patients and 85 to 120 healthy donors. Peripheral blood samples were taken, and synovial fluid was additionally collected from ankylosing spondylitis patients. The study at large found these results: In peripheral blood, the disease-linked clones were found at relatively low frequencies and had a CD8+ phenotype. A TCR beta motif made up of 7 to 9 highly homologous amino acid variants appeared to be characteristic of blood from ankylosing spondylitis patients. Some of the motif variants had been reported before in the synovial fluid and blood of reactive arthritis patients, a finding that suggests common disease-initiation mechanisms. The disease-linked clones were reported as significantly enriched in matched synovial fluid samples from ankylosing spondylitis patients.

This clonotype was seen ten or more times. Its binding antigen is unknown. It has no much larger one-base neighbor in the sample; base qualities were not kept. The sample was run on an Illumina HiSeq 2500. TCR beta libraries were prepared by quantitative 5'-RACE with molecular barcodes. The authors' pipeline ran thus. Disease-linked TCR variants were identified with a new computational method built on a probabilistic model of VDJ rearrangement. Through fastp at Q25 and MiXCR, TCRdb rebuilt clones from the public reads, retaining in-frame beta chains. Rows matching on CDR3 protein sequence are summarized as one entry with the most common DNA and genes. It is TCRdb's table, rather than the study itself, that gives the V and J calls and clone size. The sample table records 250,000 to 350,000 distinct CDR3 sequences; over 15% of these occur just once. The top ten clones comprise roughly 7.4% of the sample.

Based on the germline V gene (reference sequence), the CDR1 and CDR2 sequences are LNHNV and YYDKDF. V loses 1 base of germline sequence and J loses 4 bases, and the interval between the two ends is 10 bases. The CDR3 runs 14 residues from the cysteine to the phenylalanine. Here the CDR3 DNA is all that survives: 42 bases in frame from base 1. Rearrangement joined TRBV15 to TRBJ1-2; the D gene is unclear. The receptor comes from a male donor with ankylosing spondylitis or in good health (not recorded which). The sequencing sample was made of blood, either unsorted or a sorted T cell fraction (not recorded which). The encoded CDR3 is CATSRVPAFYGYTF. The bases are TGTGCCACCAGCAGAGTTCCAGCATTCTATGGCTACACCTTC.